This T cell receptor beta chain comes out of a study of OX40 agonist ivuxolimab in advanced cancers. Study conclusions and caveats: No antigen was identified for the clonally expanded peripheral T cells.

TCRdb keeps only in-frame clones here, not all; method: immunoSEQ multiplex PCR. Of 66,000 or so clones detected, about nine tenths appear once; the ten largest clones hold just over 2%. V lost 2 bases, J lost 0 bases, and 7 bases lay in between. This CDR3 spans 13 amino acids. CDR1 and CDR2 from the germline V gene are SQVTM and ANQGSEA. As regards this clone: The antigen is unknown.

The sequence was collected from an adult with an advanced solid tumor such as melanoma, head and neck, liver or kidney cancer. The gene calls are TRBV29-1 and TRBJ1-1, with TRBD1 as a possible D gene (6 bases). Sample: CD4+ or CD8+ T cells sorted from blood, taken in a trial of the OX40 agonist ivuxolimab. The CDR3 nucleotides read TGCAGCGTTGAAAAGGGGGTGAACACTGAAGCTTTCTTT. This gives the protein CSVEKGVNTEAFF. Complete variable domain (other parts from reference TRBV29-1 and TRBJ1-1): SAVISQKPSRDICQRGTSLTIQCQVDSQVTMMFWYRQQPGQSLTLIATANQGSEATYESGFVIDKFPISRPNLTFSTLTVSNMSPEDSSIYLCSVEKGVNTEAFFGQGTRLTVV.